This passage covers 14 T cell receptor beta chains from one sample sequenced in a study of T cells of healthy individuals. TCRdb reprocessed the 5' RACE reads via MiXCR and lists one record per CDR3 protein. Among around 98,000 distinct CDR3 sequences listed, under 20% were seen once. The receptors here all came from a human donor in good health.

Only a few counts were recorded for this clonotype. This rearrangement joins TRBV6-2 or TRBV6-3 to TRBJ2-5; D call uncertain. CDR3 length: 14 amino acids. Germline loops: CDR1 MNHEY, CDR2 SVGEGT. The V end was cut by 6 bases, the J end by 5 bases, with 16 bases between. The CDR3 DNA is TGTGCCAGCAGCCCCCGCCCTACGAGTGAGACCCAGTACTTC. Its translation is CASSPRPTSETQYF.

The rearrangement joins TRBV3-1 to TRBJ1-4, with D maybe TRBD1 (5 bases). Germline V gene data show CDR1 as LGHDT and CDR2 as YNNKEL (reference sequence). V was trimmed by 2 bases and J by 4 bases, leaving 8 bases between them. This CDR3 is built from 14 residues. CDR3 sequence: CASSQRQINEKLFF. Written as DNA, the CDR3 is TGTGCCAGCAGCCAAAGACAGATTAATGAAAAACTGTTTTTT.

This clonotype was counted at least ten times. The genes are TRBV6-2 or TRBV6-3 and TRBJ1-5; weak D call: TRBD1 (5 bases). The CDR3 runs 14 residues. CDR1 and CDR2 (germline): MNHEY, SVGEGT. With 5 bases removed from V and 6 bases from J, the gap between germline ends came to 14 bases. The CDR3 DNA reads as TGTGCCAGCAGTGGCGGGACCGAAGGTCAGCCCCAGCATTTT. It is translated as CASSGGTEGQPQHF.

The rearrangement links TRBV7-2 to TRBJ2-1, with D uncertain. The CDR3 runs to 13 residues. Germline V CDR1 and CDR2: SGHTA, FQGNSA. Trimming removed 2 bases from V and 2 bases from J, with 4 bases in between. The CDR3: CASSLNTYNEQFF. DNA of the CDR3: TGTGCCAGCAGCTTAAACACCTACAATGAGCAGTTCTTC.

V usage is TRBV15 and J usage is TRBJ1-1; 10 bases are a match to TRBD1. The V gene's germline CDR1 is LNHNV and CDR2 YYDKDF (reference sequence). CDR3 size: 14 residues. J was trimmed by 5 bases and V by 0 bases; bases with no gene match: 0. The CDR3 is CATSREDRGTEAFF. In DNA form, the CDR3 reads TGTGCCACCAGCAGAGAGGACAGGGGGACTGAAGCTTTCTTT.

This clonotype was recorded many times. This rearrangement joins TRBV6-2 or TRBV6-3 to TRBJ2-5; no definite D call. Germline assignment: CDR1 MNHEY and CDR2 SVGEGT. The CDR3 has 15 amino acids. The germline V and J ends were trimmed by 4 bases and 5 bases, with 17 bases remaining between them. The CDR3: CASSSLFQEQETQYF. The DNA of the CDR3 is TGTGCCAGCAGTTCCTTGTTTCAGGAGCAGGAGACCCAGTACTTC.

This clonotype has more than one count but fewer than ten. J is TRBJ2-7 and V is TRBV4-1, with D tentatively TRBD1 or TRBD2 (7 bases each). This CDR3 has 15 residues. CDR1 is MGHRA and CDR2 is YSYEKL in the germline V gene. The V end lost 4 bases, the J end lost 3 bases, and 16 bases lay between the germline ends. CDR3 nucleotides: TGCGCCAGCAGCCTAGGGGGGGACAGCGGCTACGAGCAGTACTTC. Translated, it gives CASSLGGDSGYEQYF.

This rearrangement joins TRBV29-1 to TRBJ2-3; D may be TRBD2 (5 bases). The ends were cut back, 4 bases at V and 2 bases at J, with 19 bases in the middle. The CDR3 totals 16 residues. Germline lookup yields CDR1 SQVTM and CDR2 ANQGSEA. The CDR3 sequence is CSVGAAGNFLTDTQYF. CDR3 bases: TGCAGCGTTGGAGCGGCCGGAAACTTCCTCACAGATACGCAGTATTTT.

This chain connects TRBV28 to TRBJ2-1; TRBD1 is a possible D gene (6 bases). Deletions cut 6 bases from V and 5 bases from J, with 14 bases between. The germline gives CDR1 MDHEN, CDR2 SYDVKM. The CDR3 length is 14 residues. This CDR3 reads CASSRPGQNNEQFF. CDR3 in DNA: TGTGCCAGCAGCCGACCGGGACAAAACAATGAGCAGTTCTTC.

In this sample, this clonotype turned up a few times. CDR3 sequence: CASSGTGTIGTQYF. The CDR3 nucleotides read TGTGCCAGCAGCGGGACAGGGACAATAGGTACGCAGTATTTT. The rearrangement links TRBV9 to TRBJ2-3, with 8 bases matching TRBD1. The CDR3 runs 14 residues. J was trimmed by 8 bases and V by 3 bases; bases with no gene match: 8. Germline lookup yields CDR1 SGDLS and CDR2 YYNGEE.

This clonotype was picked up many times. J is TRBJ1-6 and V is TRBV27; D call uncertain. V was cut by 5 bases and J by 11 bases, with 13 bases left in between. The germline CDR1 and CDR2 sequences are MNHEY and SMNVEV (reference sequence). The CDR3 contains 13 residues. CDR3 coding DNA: TGTGCCAGCAGTCTTAACGGGGAGACACCCCTCCACTTT. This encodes CASSLNGETPLHF.

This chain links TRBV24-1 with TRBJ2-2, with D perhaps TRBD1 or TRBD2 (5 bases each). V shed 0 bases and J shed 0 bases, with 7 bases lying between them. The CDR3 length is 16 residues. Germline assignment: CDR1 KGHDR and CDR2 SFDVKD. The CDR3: CATSDLEGPNTGELFF. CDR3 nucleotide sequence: TGTGCCACCAGTGATTTGGAGGGGCCGAACACCGGGGAGCTGTTTTTT.

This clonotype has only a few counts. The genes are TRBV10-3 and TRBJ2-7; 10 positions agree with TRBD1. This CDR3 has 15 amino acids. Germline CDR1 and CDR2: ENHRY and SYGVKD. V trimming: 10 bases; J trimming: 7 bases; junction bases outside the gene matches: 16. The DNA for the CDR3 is TGTGCCACCAATCCGACAGGGGGCGCGTTCAGAGAGCAGTACTTC. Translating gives CATNPTGGAFREQYF.

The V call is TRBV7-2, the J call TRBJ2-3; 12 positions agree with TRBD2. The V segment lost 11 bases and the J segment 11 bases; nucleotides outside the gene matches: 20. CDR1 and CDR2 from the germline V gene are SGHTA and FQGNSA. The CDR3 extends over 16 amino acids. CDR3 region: CAGTLRPSGGAYLQYF. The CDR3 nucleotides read TGTGCCGGCACCTTACGACCTAGCGGGGGGGCTTATCTGCAGTATTTT.